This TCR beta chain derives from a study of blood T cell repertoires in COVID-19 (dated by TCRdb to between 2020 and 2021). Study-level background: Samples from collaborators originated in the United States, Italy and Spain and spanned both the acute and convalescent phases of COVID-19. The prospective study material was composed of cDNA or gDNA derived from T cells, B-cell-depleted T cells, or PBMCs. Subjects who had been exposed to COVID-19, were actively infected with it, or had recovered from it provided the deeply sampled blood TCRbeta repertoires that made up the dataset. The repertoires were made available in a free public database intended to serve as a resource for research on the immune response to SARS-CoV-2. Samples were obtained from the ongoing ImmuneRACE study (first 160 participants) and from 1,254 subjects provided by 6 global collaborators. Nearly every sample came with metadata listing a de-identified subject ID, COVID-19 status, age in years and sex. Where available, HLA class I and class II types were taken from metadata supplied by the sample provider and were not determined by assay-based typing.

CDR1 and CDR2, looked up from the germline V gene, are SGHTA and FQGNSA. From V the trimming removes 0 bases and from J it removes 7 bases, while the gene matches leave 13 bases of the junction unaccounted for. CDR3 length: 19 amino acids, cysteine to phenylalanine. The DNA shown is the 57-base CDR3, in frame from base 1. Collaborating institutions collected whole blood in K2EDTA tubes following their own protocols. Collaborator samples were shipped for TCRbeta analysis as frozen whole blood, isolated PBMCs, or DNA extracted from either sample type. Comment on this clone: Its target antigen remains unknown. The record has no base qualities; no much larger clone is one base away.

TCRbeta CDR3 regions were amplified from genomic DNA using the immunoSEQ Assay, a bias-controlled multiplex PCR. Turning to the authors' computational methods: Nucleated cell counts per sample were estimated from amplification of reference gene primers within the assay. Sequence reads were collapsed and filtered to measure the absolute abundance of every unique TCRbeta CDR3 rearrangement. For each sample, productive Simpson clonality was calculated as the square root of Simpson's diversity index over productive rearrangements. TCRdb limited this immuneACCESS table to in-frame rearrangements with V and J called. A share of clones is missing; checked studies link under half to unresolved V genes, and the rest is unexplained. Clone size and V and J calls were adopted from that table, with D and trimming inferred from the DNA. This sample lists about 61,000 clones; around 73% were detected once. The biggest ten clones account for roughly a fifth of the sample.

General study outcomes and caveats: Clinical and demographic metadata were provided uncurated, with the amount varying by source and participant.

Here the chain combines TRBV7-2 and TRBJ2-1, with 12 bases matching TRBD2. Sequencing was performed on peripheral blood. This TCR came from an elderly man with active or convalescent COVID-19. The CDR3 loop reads CASSLAGSLAGGLRNEQFF. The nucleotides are TGTGCCAGCAGCTTAGCGGGAAGTCTAGCGGGGGGGCTAAGGAATGAGCAGTTCTTC.